A single sample gave rise to the 2 T cell receptor beta chains below, sequenced in a study of T cell responses to AZD1222 COVID-19 vaccine. TCRdb's copy holds only in-frame clones and misses some; the assay was immunoSEQ multiplex PCR. The table shows 150,000 to 160,000 clones, with less than 90% occurring only once. This specimen consisted of peripheral blood, obtained on day 0 of AZD1222 vaccination. Receptor source: an adult in good health.

This clone was detected only a few times. J is TRBJ1-4 and V is TRBV5-5; 10 nucleotides align to TRBD1. The CDR3 covers 14 residues. The V and J ends lost 3 bases and 8 bases, in that order; junction bases with no gene match: 4. Germline V lookup: CDR1 SGHKS, CDR2 YYEKEE (reference sequence). In DNA form, the CDR3 reads TGTGCCAGCAGCTCAAGGACAGGGGGAGAAAAACTGTTTTTT. It translates to CASSSRTGGEKLFF. Full variable domain (rest looked up from reference TRBV5-5 and TRBJ1-4): DAGVTQSPTHLIKTRGQQVTLRCSPISGHKSVSWYQQVLGQGPQFIFQYYEKEERGRGNFPDRFSARQFPNYSSELNVNALLLGDSALYLCASSSRTGGEKLFFGSGTQLSVL.

The chain links TRBV6-5 to TRBJ1-1; D remains ambiguous. V was shortened by 2 bases and J by 2 bases, with 9 bases between the two germline ends. This CDR3 is built from 14 residues. Germline CDR1 MNHEY, CDR2 SVGAGI. This CDR3 is CASSYANGNTEAFF. The CDR3 nucleotides are TGTGCCAGCAGTTACGCGAACGGAAACACTGAAGCTTTCTTT.